These T cell receptor beta chains were read from a single sample in a study of shared clonotypes between healthy human individuals. The repertoire was sequenced with immunoSEQ multiplex PCR; TCRdb's copy has only in-frame clones and lacks some. The repertoire consists of over 2,000,000 clones, with roughly 93% occurring once and the leading ten covering less than 2%. The sequencing sample was made of naive CD8+ T cells from PBMCs. These receptors were collected from a man younger than 35 in good health. Some clones in this sample may be carry-over from other donors' samples. CDR3s include the opening cysteine and the closing phenylalanine or tryptophan. The D gene is left open where the match is weak.

j_gene: TRBJ2-1
d_gene: TRBD2
len: 17
v_gene: TRBV9
CDR3aa: CASSPGVLAGGPGEQFF

j_gene: TRBJ1-1
d_gene: -
len: 15
v_gene: TRBV2
CDR3aa: CASSEALAGNTEAFF

j_gene: TRBJ1-2
d_gene: -
len: 10
v_gene: TRBV7-9
CDR3aa: CASSLRGYTF

j_gene: TRBJ1-2
d_gene: -
len: 12
v_gene: TRBV7-9
CDR3aa: CASSSGAYGYTF

j_gene: TRBJ2-1
d_gene: -
len: 14
v_gene: TRBV6-1
CDR3aa: CASSEVLGPGEQFF

j_gene: TRBJ1-2
d_gene: TRBD1
len: 14
v_gene: TRBV7-9
CDR3aa: CASNQPQGAYGYTF

j_gene: TRBJ1-2
d_gene: -
len: 13
v_gene: TRBV19
CDR3aa: CASSTDSTYGYTF

j_gene: TRBJ1-2
d_gene: -
len: 15
v_gene: TRBV11-2
CDR3aa: CASSLGSWGNYGYTF

j_gene: TRBJ2-3
d_gene: TRBD2
len: 14
v_gene: TRBV19
CDR3aa: CASSVSGSIDTQYF

j_gene: TRBJ2-7
d_gene: -
len: 15
v_gene: TRBV27
CDR3aa: CASTLGAGAGGEQYF

j_gene: TRBJ2-7
d_gene: -
len: 13
v_gene: TRBV5-6
CDR3aa: CASSFGRGYEQYF

j_gene: TRBJ2-5
d_gene: -
len: 15
v_gene: TRBV4-1
CDR3aa: CASSQGHETWETQYF

j_gene: TRBJ2-1
d_gene: -
len: 14
v_gene: TRBV4-3
CDR3aa: CASSQSITDNEQFF

j_gene: TRBJ2-7
d_gene: -
len: 12
v_gene: TRBV9
CDR3aa: CASSVNNYEQYF

j_gene: TRBJ2-7
d_gene: TRBD2
len: 16
v_gene: TRBV6-5
CDR3aa: CASSYRGGPSSYEQYF

j_gene: TRBJ1-2
d_gene: TRBD1
len: 15
v_gene: TRBV10-3
CDR3aa: CAISESRTGARGYTF

j_gene: TRBJ1-3
d_gene: -
len: 21
v_gene: TRBV2
CDR3aa: CASSEPPGEYDGTLLRNTIYF

j_gene: TRBJ2-5
d_gene: -
len: 15
v_gene: TRBV11-2
CDR3aa: CASSPSAGARETQYF

j_gene: TRBJ1-1
d_gene: -
len: 15
v_gene: TRBV10-3
CDR3aa: CAISESRGMNTEAFF

j_gene: TRBJ2-5
d_gene: -
len: 14
v_gene: TRBV7-9
CDR3aa: CASTLSQPGETQYF

j_gene: TRBJ2-5
d_gene: -
len: 15
v_gene: TRBV11-2
CDR3aa: CASSLGDLLGETQYF

j_gene: TRBJ2-1
d_gene: TRBD1
len: 15
v_gene: TRBV7-9
CDR3aa: CASSGAGTAYNEQFF

j_gene: TRBJ2-5
d_gene: TRBD1
len: 17
v_gene: TRBV5-1
CDR3aa: CASSTPPDRLYQETQYF

j_gene: TRBJ1-5
d_gene: -
len: 19
v_gene: TRBV6-1
CDR3aa: CASSEEGLFRGEGSQPQHF

j_gene: TRBJ2-1
d_gene: TRBD2
len: 16
v_gene: TRBV15
CDR3aa: CATSYRLGLADNEQFF

j_gene: TRBJ2-2
d_gene: -
len: 12
v_gene: TRBV5-1
CDR3aa: CASSFITGELFF

j_gene: TRBJ1-1
d_gene: -
len: 11
v_gene: TRBV18
CDR3aa: CASSPGSEAFF

j_gene: TRBJ2-5
d_gene: TRBD1
len: 15
v_gene: TRBV28
CDR3aa: CASSRVTGMGKTQYF

j_gene: TRBJ2-7
d_gene: -
len: 15
v_gene: TRBV4-2
CDR3aa: CASSPLRDSTYEQYF

j_gene: TRBJ1-4
d_gene: -
len: 16
v_gene: TRBV27
CDR3aa: CASSLSGFATNEKLFF

j_gene: TRBJ2-5
d_gene: TRBD2
len: 14
v_gene: TRBV7-8
CDR3aa: CASSELASQETQYF

j_gene: TRBJ2-7
d_gene: TRBD1
len: 14
v_gene: TRBV6-1
CDR3aa: CASRGQEPGYEQYF

j_gene: TRBJ2-5
d_gene: TRBD2
len: 14
v_gene: TRBV9
CDR3aa: CASSETSGAIYQYF